These T cell receptor beta chains were read from a single sample in a study of blood T cell repertoires in COVID-19. Only in-frame clones appear in the TCRdb table, and some are missing; sequencing was by immunoSEQ multiplex PCR. The sample has 250,000 to 400,000 clones, 88% seen once. The specimen sequenced was peripheral blood. Receptors were obtained from a woman aged 25 to 45 with COVID-19, enrolled during active disease. The CDR3 runs from the conserved cysteine through the conserved F or W.

V,length,CDR3
TRBV7-9,15,CASSRTSGELYTQYF
TRBV29-1,11,CSGVIRGGYTF
TRBV5-6,15,CASSLDRSSNYGYTF
TRBV7-6,16,CASSLRVATSTDTQYF
TRBV24-1,12,CATSNSGNTIYF
TRBV6-1,16,CASSEWGVREGSPLHF
TRBV6-6,16,CASPRERGTNTGELFF
TRBV4-2,16,CASSQAIRGRREKLFF
TRBV7-9,15,CASTKSAAGNTEAFF
TRBV5-1,17,CASYLGQGVIRNYGYTF
TRBV28,12,CASSLLERPQHF
TRBV11-2,14,CASSPYRGKAEAFF
TRBV29-1,16,CSVPWGQGSCGNTIYF
TRBV7-9,12,CASSVSRTEAFF
TRBV2,16,CASRDRGPRSGNTIYF
TRBV4-2,14,CASSQKTGFQPQHF
TRBV5-1,15,CASSGGGPNTGELFF
TRBV27,14,CASRPTGYNYGYTF
TRBV2,15,CASSVQVAGGGGYTF
TRBV6-6,13,CASRQGGIYEQYF
TRBV13,16,CASSLSPSGGAGELFF
TRBV13,15,CASSLPNKGDYEQYF
TRBV3-1/TRBV3-2,16,CASTGTSAVQEETQYF
TRBV5-8,14,CASSLGAMNTEAFF
TRBV15,15,CATSGGTGTYGSYTF
TRBV7-8,18,CASSLYGTSSFPNNEQFF